This is a list of T cell receptor beta chains from one sample in a study of OX40 agonist ivuxolimab in advanced cancers. The repertoire was sequenced with immunoSEQ multiplex PCR; TCRdb's copy has only in-frame clones and lacks some. The sample gives just over 60,000 clones, around 90% of which show up once; over 9.5% is in the top ten. This sample comprised CD4+ or CD8+ T cells sorted from blood, obtained in a trial of the OX40 agonist ivuxolimab. These receptors all come from an adult with an advanced solid tumor such as melanoma, head and neck, liver or kidney cancer. Each CDR3 is given without its conserved first and last residue. Fields, in order: V gene, J gene, CDR3 protein.

TRBV5-4	TRBJ2-5	ASRMAGSGWETQY
TRBV19	TRBJ1-2	ASSIGRPGQATGQSIANYGYT
TRBV10-3	TRBJ2-7	AIRAGTVGPYAGYEQY
TRBV9	TRBJ2-3	ASSVAGPGDTQY
TRBV28	TRBJ2-5	ASSFQSFRDGSVGAQY
TRBV13	TRBJ2-3	ASSLGLGTDTQY
TRBV29-1	TRBJ2-1	SVEVFDEQF
TRBV29-1	TRBJ2-1	SVEGQGLWNEQF
TRBV5-4	TRBJ2-3	ASSPGGLTGGAGDTQY
TRBV29-1	TRBJ2-3	SVYGLAGTDTQY
TRBV9	TRBJ2-1	ASSVPRGSGRVDEQF
TRBV11-2	TRBJ1-2	ASSSYAGTAGSGYT
TRBV12-1	TRBJ2-7	ASSFWGSSYEQY
TRBV27	TRBJ1-1	ASSWGDRTTEAF
TRBV5-1	TRBJ1-2	ASSLDGRRYPGYT
TRBV7-8	TRBJ2-7	ASSFGGPSVRYEQY
TRBV27	TRBJ2-7	ASSFFSGPYEQY
TRBV19	TRBJ1-1	ASSILGDTEAF
TRBV27	TRBJ2-1	ASSFGTSGINEQF
TRBV5-6	TRBJ1-5	ASSLFLGNNQPQH
TRBV5-6	TRBJ2-7	ASSGGTESSYEQY
TRBV27	TRBJ2-7	ASSRGLGTSGNSGEQY
TRBV27	TRBJ1-1	ASSPLGAPNTEAF
TRBV7-9	TRBJ2-2	ASREAVSNTGELF
TRBV6-5	TRBJ2-3	ASNPGLAGTDTQY
TRBV19	TRBJ2-1	ASSNGLAGADEQF
TRBV27	TRBJ2-7	ASSLDGTGDYEQY
TRBV12-5	TRBJ2-2	ASGLLLTLSTNTGELF
TRBV27	TRBJ1-5	ASSPTTGFSNQPQH
TRBV2	TRBJ2-7	ASSEISLQAGGYEQY
TRBV9	TRBJ2-1	ASSVGSDSLNEQF
TRBV7-9	TRBJ2-2	ASSLKGGIWGAGGELF
TRBV10-3	TRBJ2-7	AISGDRNYEQY
TRBV5-8	TRBJ1-1	ASSLVGTYVAF
TRBV5-4	TRBJ1-2	ASSDPQTTNYGYT
TRBV19	TRBJ2-7	ASSVLDPRRGSYEQY
TRBV29-1	TRBJ2-7	SVRTRDSPSYEQY
TRBV28	TRBJ2-5	ASSFSTSGRVGETQY
TRBV19	TRBJ2-1	ASRPGQGEREQF
TRBV27	TRBJ2-7	ASSLVGGPTGGSYEQY
TRBV27	TRBJ2-1	ASRPQGVLYNEQF
TRBV11-3	TRBJ2-2	ASSPHPAGGTGELF
TRBV6-5	TRBJ2-7	ASKLGGGGYEQY
TRBV10-3	TRBJ1-1	AISERSTEAF
TRBV9	TRBJ2-1	ASSKSGSNEQF
TRBV15	TRBJ2-1	ATSRAGTGVLNEQF
TRBV7-6	TRBJ2-5	ASSFRLAGQETQY
TRBV7-8	TRBJ1-5	ASSLERGVAYQPQH
TRBV5-8	TRBJ1-5	ASSHDRAKSELRQPQH
TRBV6-1	TRBJ2-7	ASSEELVFGEQY
TRBV27	TRBJ2-7	ASSVGREAFYEQY
TRBV9	TRBJ1-2	ASSVAPFSGNYGYT
TRBV19	TRBJ2-3	ASSSLAGDVDTQY
TRBV11-2	TRBJ2-7	ASSLGGGLYEQY
TRBV20-1	TRBJ2-1	SAPTFPEQF
TRBV4-1	TRBJ2-7	ASSLEFQINYEQY
TRBV7-2	TRBJ2-7	ASSSRASYPYEQY